This TCR beta chain was identified in a study of CD8+ T cells in alopecia areata. As regards this clone: As yet, its antigen is unknown.

PBMCs were stained for CD3, CD4 and CD8, and CD4+ and CD8+ T cells were sorted. Once RNA had been extracted, it was reverse transcribed into cDNA to act as the sequencing template. Generated by immunoSEQ multiplex PCR, the TCRdb table keeps only in-frame clones and is missing some. This repertoire shows roughly 200,000 clones, about 56% found once; its top ten account for 4% to 6%. CDR3 length: 19 residues. Unmatched junction bases numbered 26, after V lost 6 bases and J lost 11 bases. Germline V gene data show CDR1 as SNHLY and CDR2 as FYNNEI. Study findings and constraints: Alopecia totalis/universalis scalp especially showed more expanded CD8+ clones than normal scalp. Normal skin's resident alphabeta T cells are sequenced alongside lesional scalp T cells.

Sequencing was carried out using CD8+ T cells sorted from blood. The origin of this receptor is a human donor in good health. This chain joins TRBV2 and TRBJ2-3; 10 bases are a match to TRBD1. The CDR3 coding sequence is TGTGCCAGCAGCGAACGTGCGGTGGGAACCGGGACAGGGGAGATTGGGCAGTATTTT. Translated: CASSERAVGTGTGEIGQYF.